This TCR beta chain derives from a study of beta chain features in type 1 diabetes. General study findings and limits: Comparison showed that naive, central memory and Treg TCRB repertoires appeared more similar among patients than among healthy donors.

The CDR3 totals 14 residues. The germline V gene has CDR1 SGHDN and CDR2 FVKESK. Trimming took 4 bases from V and 1 from J; bases not matched to a gene: 2. Every isolated RNA sample was fully reverse transcribed, so sequencing captured expressed TCRB transcripts. The method was immunoSEQ multiplex PCR; TCRdb's version includes in-frame clones alone and lacks a portion of them. The top ten hold about 0.6% of the sample, which has over 150,000 clones, about 8.1% seen once. This clone was seen repeatedly, ten times or more. Its antigen is not known. The sequence was obtained from a man aged 18 to 35 in good health. This rearrangement joins TRBV14 to TRBJ2-7; 9 bases line up with TRBD1. Specimen: central memory CD4+ T cells from blood. CDR3 sequence reads: CASSRDRESYEQYF. Here the CDR3 DNA reads TGTGCCAGCAGCCGGGACAGGGAGTCCTACGAGCAGTACTTC.